A single TCR beta chain is shown here with its context. Compared with germline, one end of the junction differs, possibly owing to a read error. PCR employed 60 Vbeta and 13 Jbeta primers. Generated by immunoSEQ multiplex PCR, the TCRdb table keeps only in-frame clones and is missing some. The repertoire holds roughly 200,000 clones, with 65% to 85% as singletons. This sample is part of a study of cytomegalovirus exposure and HLA in healthy donors. About the research overall: Among around 200 million T cells, an earlier analysis found roughly 100 million unique TCR beta sequences.

The germline gives CDR1 SEHNR, CDR2 FQNEAQ (reference sequence). The CDR3 sequence is 17 residues long. This rearrangement joins TRBV7-9 to TRBJ2-1; 11 bases fit TRBD2. The sequencing input was PBMCs. This TCR was recovered from a young man in good health and CMV-seronegative. The CDR3 loop reads CSSSSPTSGESYNEQFF. The CDR3 DNA is TGTTCCAGCAGCTCTCCGACTAGCGGGGAATCGTACAATGAGCAGTTCTTC. The variable domain in full, completed from reference TRBV7-9 and TRBJ2-1, reads DTGVSQNPRHKITKRGQNVTFRCDPISEHNRLYWYRQTLGQGPEFLTYFQNEAQLEKSRLLSDRFSAERPKGSFSTLEIQRTEQGDSAMYLCSSSSPTSGESYNEQFFGPGTRLTVL.